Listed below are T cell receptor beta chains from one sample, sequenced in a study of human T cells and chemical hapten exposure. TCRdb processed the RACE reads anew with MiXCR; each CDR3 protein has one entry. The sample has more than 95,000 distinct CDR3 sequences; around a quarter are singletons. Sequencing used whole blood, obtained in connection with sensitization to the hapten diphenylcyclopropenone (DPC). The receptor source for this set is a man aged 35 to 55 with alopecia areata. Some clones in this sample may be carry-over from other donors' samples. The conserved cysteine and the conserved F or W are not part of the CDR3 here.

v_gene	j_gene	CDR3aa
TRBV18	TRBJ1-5	ASSPGQGANQPQH
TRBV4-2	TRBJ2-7	ASSPALYYEQY
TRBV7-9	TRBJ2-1	ASSSTGKSSYNEQF
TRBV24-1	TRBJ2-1	ATSEGLGGSPLDEQF
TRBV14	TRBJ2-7	ASSPPAGAYEQY
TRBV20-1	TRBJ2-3	SAGGAAGVTDTQY
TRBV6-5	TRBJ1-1	ASSYSRQGPNTEAF
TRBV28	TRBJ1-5	ASGGGVGQPQH
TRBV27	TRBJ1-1	ASSLFRNTEAF
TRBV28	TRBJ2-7	AIGTGVYEQY
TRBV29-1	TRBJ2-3	PTSACTDTQY
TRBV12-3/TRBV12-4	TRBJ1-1	ASGTSMNTEAF
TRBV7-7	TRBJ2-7	ASSLGGRGYYEQY
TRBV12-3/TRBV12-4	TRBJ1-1	ASSLTELMYTEAF
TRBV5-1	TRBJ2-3	ASSPARGISTDTQY
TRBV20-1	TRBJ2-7	SAREGYEQY
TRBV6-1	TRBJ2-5	ASSVGTVKETQY
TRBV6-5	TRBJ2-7	ASKGVDSYEQY
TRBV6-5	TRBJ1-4	ASRQGMANEKLF
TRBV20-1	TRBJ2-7	SARSGRPYEQY
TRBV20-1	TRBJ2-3	SAQMTVRTDTQY
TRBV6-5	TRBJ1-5	ASSMDRGNQPQH
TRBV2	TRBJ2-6	ASRQGADGANVLT
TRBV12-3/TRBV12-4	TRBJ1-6	ASSLSRAASPLH
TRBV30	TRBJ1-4	AWQGPLGEKLF
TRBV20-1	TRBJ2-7	SASRGLDYEQY
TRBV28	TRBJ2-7	ASSPGGQGGYEQY
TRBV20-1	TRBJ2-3	SANRQGTQY
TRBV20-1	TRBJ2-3	SARAGTSGRFSTDTQY
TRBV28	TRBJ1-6	ASMSVPYNSPLH
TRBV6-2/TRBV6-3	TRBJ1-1	ASSSRTAGSTEAF
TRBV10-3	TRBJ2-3	AISTAGTSSTDTQY
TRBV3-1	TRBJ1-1	ASSQATGARNTEAF
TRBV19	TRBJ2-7	ASSITGPFPYEQY
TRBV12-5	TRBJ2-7	ASGLPRQRARPEQY
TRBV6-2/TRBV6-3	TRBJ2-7	ASSFGMGDYEQY
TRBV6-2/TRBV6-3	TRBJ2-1	ASSYLRGSGRGYLGEQF
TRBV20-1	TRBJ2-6	SAIVLGSGANVLT
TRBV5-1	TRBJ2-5	ASSSTRRAETQY
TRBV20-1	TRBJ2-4	SAPGTAKNIQY
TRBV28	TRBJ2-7	ASSPHRTGGYEQY
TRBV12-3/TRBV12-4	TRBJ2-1	ASSLALGGLLYNEQF
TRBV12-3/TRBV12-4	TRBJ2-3	ASSYSGTDTQY
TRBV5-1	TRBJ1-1	ASSLAGMTGEAF
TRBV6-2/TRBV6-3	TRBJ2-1	AIGQGFNEQF
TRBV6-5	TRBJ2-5	ASSTPAETQY
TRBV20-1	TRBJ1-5	SALPRIRTGNPQPQH
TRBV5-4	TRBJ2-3	ASSLVADTDTQY
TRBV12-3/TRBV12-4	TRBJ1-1	ASSPRLCNTEAF
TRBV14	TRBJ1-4	ASSRVQATNEKLF
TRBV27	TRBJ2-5	ASSLWGEAETQY
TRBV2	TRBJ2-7	ASRAQGTSYEQY
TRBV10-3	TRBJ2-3	AISTSGTSGSTDTQY
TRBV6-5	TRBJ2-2	ASSYGTGELF
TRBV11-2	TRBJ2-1	ASSLGPSGAGYNEQF
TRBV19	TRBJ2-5	ASSNNDQETQY
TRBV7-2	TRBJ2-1	ASSPLAGGSNEQF
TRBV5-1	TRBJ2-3	ASSSREASGTQY
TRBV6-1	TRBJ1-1	ASSLRGSSTEAF
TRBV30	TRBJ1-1	ACGLMNTEAF